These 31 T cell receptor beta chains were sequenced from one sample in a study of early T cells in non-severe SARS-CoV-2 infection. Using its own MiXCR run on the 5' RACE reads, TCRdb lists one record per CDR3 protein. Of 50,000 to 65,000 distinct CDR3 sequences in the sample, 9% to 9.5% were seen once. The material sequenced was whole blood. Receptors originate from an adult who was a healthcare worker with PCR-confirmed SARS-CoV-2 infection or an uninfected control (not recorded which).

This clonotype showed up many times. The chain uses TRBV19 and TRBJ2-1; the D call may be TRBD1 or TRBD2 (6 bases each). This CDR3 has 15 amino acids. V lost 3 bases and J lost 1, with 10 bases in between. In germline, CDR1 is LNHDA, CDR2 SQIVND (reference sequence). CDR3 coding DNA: TGTGCCAGTAGTATTGGAGGGGGGTCCTACAATGAGCAGTTCTTC. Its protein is CASSIGGGSYNEQFF. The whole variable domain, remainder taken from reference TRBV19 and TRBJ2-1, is DGGITQSPKYLFRKEGQNVTLSCEQNLNHDAMYWYRQDPGQGLRLIYYSQIVNDFQKGDIAEGYSVSREKKESFPLTVTSAQKNPTAFYLCASSIGGGSYNEQFFGPGTRLTVL.

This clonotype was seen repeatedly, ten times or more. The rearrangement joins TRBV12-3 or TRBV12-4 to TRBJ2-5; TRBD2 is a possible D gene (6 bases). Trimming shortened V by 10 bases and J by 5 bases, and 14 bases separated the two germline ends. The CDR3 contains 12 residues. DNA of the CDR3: TGTGCCACCGCCCGGAGGGGCGAGACCCAGTACTTC. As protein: CATARRGETQYF.

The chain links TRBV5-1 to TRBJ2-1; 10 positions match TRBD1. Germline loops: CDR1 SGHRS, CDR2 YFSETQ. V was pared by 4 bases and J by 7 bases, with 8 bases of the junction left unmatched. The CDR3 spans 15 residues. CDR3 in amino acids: CASSLRQGAGNEQFF. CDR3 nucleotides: TGCGCCAGCAGCCTCAGACAGGGGGCAGGGAATGAGCAGTTCTTC.

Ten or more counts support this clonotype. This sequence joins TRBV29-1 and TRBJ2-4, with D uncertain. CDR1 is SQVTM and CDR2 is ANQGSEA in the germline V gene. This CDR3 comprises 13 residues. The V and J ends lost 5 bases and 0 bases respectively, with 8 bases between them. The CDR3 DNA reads TGCAGCGTTTATAATCTAGCCAAAAACATTCAGTACTTC. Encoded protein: CSVYNLAKNIQYF.

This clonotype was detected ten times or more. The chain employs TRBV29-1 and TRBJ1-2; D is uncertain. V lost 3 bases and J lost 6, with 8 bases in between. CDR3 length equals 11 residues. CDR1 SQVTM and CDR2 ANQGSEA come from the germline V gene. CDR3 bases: TGCAGCGTTGAGGCCGGGAATGGCTACACCTTC. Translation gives CSVEAGNGYTF.

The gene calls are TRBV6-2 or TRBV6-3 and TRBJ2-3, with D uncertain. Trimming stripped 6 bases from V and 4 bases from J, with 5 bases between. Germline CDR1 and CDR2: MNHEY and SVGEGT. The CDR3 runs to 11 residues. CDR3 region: CASSDPDTQYF. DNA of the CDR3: TGTGCCAGCAGCGACCCAGATACGCAGTATTTT.

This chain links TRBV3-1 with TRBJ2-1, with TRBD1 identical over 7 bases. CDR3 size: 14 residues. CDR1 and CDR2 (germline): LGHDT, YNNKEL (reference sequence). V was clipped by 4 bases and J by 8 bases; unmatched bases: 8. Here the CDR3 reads CASSLRTGSDEQFF. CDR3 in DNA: TGTGCCAGCAGCCTACGGACAGGCAGCGATGAGCAGTTCTTC.

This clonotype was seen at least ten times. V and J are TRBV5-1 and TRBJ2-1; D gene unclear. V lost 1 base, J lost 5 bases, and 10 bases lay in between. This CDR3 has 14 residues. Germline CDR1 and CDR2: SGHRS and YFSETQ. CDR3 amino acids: CASSLSGRNNEQFF. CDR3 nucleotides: TGCGCCAGCAGCTTGTCCGGGCGGAACAATGAGCAGTTCTTC.

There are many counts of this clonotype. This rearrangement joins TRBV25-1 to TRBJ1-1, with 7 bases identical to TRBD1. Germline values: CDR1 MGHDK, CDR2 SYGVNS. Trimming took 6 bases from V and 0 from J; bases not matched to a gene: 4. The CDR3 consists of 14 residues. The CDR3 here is CASRQTGLNTEAFF. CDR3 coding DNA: TGTGCCAGCAGACAGACAGGGTTGAACACTGAAGCTTTCTTT.

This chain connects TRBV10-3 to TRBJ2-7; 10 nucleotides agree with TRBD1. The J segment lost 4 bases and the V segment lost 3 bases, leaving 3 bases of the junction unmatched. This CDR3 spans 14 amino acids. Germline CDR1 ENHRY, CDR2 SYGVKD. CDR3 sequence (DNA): TGTGCCATCAGTGACGGGACAGGGGTTTACGAGCAGTACTTC. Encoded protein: CAISDGTGVYEQYF.

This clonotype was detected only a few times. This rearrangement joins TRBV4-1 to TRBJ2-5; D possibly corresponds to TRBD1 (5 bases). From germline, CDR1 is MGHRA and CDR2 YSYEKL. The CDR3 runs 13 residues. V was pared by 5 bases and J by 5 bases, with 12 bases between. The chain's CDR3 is CASSKGPGETQYF. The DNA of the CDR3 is TGCGCCAGCAGCAAAGGACCAGGGGAGACCCAGTACTTC.

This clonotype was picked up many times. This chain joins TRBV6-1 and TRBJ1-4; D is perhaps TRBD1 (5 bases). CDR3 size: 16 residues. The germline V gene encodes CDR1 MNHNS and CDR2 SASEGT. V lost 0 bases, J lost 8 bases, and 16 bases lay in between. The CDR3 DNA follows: TGTGCCAGCAGTGAAGCGCGAGAGGGGAGAAGAGAAAAACTGTTTTTT. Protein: CASSEAREGRREKLFF.

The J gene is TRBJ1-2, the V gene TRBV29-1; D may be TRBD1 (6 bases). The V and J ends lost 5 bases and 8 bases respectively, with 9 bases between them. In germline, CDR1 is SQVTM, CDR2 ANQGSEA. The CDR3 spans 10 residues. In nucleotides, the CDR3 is TGCAGCGTTCAGGGGATGGGCTACACCTTC. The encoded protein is CSVQGMGYTF.

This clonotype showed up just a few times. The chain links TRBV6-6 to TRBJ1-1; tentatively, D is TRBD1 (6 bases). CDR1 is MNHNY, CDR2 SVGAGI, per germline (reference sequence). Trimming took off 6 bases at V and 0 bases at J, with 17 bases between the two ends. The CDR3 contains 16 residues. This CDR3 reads CASSDGQPSMNTEAFF. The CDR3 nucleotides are TGTGCCAGCAGCGACGGACAGCCCAGCATGAACACTGAAGCTTTCTTT.

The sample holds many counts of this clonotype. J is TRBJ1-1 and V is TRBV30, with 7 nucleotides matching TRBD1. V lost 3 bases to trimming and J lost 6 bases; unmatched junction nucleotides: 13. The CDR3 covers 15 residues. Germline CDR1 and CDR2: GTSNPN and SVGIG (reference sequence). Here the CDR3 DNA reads TGTGCCTGGAGCCACACTAGACAGGGAAAAGCTGAAGCTTTCTTT. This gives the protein CAWSHTRQGKAEAFF.

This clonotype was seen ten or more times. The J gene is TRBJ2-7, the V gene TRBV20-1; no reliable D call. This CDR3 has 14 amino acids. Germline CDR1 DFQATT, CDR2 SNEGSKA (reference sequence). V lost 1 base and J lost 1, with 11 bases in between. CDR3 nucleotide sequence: TGCAGTGCTAGAGGACCTCTTAGGTCCTACGAGCAGTACTTC. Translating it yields CSARGPLRSYEQYF.

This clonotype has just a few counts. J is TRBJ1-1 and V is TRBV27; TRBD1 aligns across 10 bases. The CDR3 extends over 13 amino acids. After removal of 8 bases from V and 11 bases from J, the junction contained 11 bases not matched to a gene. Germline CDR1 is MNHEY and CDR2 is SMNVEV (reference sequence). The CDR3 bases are TGTGCCAGCTCGGACGGGACAGGGGTTCAGGCTTTCTTT. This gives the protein CASSDGTGVQAFF.

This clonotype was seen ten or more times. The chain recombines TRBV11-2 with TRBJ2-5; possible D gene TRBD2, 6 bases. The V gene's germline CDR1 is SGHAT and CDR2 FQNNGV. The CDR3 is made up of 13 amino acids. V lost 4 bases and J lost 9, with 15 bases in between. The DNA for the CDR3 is TGTGCCAGCAGCTCAAACGGAGGGATGGCCCAGTACTTC. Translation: CASSSNGGMAQYF. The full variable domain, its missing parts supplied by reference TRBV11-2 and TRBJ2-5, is EAGVAQSPRYKIIEKRQSVAFWCNPISGHATLYWYQQILGQGPKLLIQFQNNGVVDDSQLPKDRFSAERLKGVDSTLKIQPAKLEDSAVYLCASSSNGGMAQYFGPGTRLLVL.

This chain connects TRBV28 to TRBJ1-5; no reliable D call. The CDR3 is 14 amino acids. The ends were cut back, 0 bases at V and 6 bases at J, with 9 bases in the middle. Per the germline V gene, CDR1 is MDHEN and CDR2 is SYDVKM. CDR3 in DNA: TGTGCCAGCAGTTTATGGGGGAGAGGTCAGCCCCAGCATTTT. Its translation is CASSLWGRGQPQHF.

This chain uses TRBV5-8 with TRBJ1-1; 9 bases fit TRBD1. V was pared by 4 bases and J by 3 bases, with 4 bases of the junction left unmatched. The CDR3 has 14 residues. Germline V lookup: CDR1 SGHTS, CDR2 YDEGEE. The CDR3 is CASSGDRVYTEAFF. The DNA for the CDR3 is TGTGCCAGCAGCGGGGACAGGGTTTACACTGAAGCTTTCTTT.

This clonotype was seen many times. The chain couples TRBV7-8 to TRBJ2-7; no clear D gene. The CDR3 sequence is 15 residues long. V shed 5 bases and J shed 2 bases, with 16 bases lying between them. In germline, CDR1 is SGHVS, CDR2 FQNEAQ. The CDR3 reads CASSPSNPSTYEQYF. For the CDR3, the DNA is TGTGCCAGCAGCCCGTCAAACCCAAGTACCTACGAGCAGTACTTC. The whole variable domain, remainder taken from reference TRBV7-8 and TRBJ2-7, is GAGVSQSPRYKVAKRGQDVALRCDPISGHVSLFWYQQALGQGPEFLTYFQNEAQLDKSGLPSDRFFAERPEGSVSTLKIQRTQQEDSAVYLCASSPSNPSTYEQYFGPGTRLTVT.

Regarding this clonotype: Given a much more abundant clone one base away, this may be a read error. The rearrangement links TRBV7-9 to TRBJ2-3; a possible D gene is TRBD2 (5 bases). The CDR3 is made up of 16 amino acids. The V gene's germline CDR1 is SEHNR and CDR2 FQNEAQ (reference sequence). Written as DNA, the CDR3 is TGTGTCAGCAGCCCCGCAGGAAGGACTAGCACAGATACGCAGTATTTT. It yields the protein CVSSPAGRTSTDTQYF. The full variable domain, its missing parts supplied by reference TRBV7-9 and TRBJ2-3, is DTGVSQNPRHKITKRGQNVTFRCDPISEHNRLYWYRQTLGQGPEFLTYFQNEAQLEKSRLLSDRFSAERPKGSFSTLEIQRTEQGDSAMYLCVSSPAGRTSTDTQYFGPGTRLTVL.

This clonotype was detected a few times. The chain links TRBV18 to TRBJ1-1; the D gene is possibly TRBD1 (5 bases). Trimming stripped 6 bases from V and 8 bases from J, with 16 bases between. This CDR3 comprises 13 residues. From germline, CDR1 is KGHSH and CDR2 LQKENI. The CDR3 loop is CASSSEGDFEAFF. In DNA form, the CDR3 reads TGTGCCAGCTCGTCGGAAGGGGACTTCGAAGCTTTCTTT.

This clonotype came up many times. The CDR3 nucleotides are TGTGCCATCAGTGCCCGACAGACCCTCAATGAGCAGTTCTTC. Translation: CAISARQTLNEQFF. The V call is TRBV10-3, the J call TRBJ2-1; weak D call: TRBD1 (5 bases). Trimming cost V 4 bases and J 6 bases, with 13 bases left between them. This CDR3 has 14 residues. Germline V gives CDR1 ENHRY, CDR2 SYGVKD.

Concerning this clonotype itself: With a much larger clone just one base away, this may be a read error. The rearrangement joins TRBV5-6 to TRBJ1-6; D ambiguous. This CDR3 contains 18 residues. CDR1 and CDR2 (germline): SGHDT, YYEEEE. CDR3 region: CASSALSDHSSWNSALHF. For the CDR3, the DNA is TGTGCCAGCAGCGCCCTTTCCGATCACAGTAGTTGGAATTCAGCCCTCCACTTT.

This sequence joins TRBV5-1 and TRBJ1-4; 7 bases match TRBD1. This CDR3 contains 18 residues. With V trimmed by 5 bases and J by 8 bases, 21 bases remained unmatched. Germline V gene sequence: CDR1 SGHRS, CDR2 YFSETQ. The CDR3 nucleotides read TGCGCCAGCAGTCGCGCGGGAGGGAGACGACAGGGCTACGAAAAACTGTTTTTT. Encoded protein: CASSRAGGRRQGYEKLFF.

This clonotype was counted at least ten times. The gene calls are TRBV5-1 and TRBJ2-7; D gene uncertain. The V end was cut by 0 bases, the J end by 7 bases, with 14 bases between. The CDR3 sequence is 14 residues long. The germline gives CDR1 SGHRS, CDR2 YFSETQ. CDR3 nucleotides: TGCGCCAGCAGCTTGGCCTGGGGATTAGAAGAGCAGTACTTC. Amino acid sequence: CASSLAWGLEEQYF.

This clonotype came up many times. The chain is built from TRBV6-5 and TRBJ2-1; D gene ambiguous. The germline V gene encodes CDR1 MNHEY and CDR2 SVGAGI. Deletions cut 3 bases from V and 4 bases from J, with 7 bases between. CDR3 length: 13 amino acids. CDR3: CASSYGRYNEQFF. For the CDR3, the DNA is TGTGCCAGCAGTTATGGCAGATACAATGAGCAGTTCTTC.

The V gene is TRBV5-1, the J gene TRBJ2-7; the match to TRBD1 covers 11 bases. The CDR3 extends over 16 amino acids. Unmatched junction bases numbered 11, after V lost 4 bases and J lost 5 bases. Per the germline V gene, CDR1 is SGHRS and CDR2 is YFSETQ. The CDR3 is CASSNRLGQGADEQYF. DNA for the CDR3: TGCGCCAGCAGCAACAGACTAGGACAGGGGGCGGACGAGCAGTACTTC.

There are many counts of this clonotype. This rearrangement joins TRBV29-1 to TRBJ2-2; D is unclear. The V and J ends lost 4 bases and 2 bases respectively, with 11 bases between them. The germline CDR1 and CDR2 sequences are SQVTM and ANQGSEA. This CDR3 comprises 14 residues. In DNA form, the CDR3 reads TGCAGCGTTGGTTCAGGCAGTAACACCGGGGAGCTGTTTTTT. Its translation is CSVGSGSNTGELFF.

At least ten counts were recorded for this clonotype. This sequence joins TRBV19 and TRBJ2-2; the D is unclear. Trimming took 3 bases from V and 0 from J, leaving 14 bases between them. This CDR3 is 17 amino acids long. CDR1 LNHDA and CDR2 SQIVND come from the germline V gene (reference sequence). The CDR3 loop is CASSMRNTYANTGELFF. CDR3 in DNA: TGTGCCAGTAGTATGAGAAACACCTACGCGAACACCGGGGAGCTGTTTTTT.